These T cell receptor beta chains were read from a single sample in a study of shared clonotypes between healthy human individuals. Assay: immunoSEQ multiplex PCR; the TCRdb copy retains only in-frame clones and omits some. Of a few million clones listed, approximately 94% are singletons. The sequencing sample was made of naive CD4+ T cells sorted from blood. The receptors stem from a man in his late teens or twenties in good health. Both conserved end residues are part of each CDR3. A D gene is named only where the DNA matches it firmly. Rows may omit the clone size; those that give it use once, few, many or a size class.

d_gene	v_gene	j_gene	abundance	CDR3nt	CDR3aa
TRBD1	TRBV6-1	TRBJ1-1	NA	TGTGCCGGATCGGGACAGTTGAACACTGAAGCTTTCTTT	CAGSGQLNTEAFF
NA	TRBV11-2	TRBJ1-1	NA	TGTGCCAGCAGCTTAGGTGTCTGGGTTACTGAAGCTTTCTTT	CASSLGVWVTEAFF
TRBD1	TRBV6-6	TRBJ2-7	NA	TGTGCCAGCAGTTACTCGGGACAGGGGGCTTACGAGCAGTACTTC	CASSYSGQGAYEQYF
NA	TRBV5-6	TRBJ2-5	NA	TGTGCCAGCAGCTTTCCCGGAGGGGGTGGGAACCAGTACTTC	CASSFPGGGGNQYF
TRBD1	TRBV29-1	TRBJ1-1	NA	TGCAGCGCTCTAACGACAGGGGTAGAAGCTTTCTTT	CSALTTGVEAFF
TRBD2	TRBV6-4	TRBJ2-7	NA	TGTGCCAGCACCGCGGGGGTTAGCTCCTACGAGCAGTACTTC	CASTAGVSSYEQYF
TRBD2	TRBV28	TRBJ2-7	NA	TGTGCCAGCAGTCAGAAGGAGCGGGAGCACTACGAGCAGTACTTC	CASSQKEREHYEQYF
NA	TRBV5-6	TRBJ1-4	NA	TGTGCCAGCAGCCAACGACAGACTAATGAAAAACTGTTTTTT	CASSQRQTNEKLFF
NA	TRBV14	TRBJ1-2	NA	TGTGCCAGCAGCCAATTCAAGTCCAGGAGGGATGGCTACACCTTC	CASSQFKSRRDGYTF
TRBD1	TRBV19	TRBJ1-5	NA	TGTGCCAGTAGATTCCCCGGGACAGGGAGCAATCAGCCCCAGCATTTT	CASRFPGTGSNQPQHF
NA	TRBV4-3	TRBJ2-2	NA	TGCGCCAGCAGCCGGGTAAGGGCTTCGAACACCGGGGAGCTGTTTTTT	CASSRVRASNTGELFF
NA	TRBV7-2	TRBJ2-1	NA	TGTGCCAGCAGCCTGGCTTATCAGAATGAGCAGTTCTTC	CASSLAYQNEQFF
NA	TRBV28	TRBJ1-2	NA	TGTGCCAGCAGTTTTCGCCCGGGTAACTATGGCTACACCTTC	CASSFRPGNYGYTF
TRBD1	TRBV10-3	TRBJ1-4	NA	TGTGCCATCAGCCCCGGGACAGGGATATCAACTAATGAAAAACTGTTTTTT	CAISPGTGISTNEKLFF
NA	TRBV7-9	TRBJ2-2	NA	TGTGCCAGCAGCTTAGGGCAGGGTGGCCCCGGGGAGCTGTTTTTT	CASSLGQGGPGELFF
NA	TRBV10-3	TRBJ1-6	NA	TGTGCCATCAGTGACAGGGACCGTACTCCGCCCCTCCACTTT	CAISDRDRTPPLHF
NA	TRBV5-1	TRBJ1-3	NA	TGCGCCAGCAGCTTGGGGCTCTCTGGAAACACCATATATTTT	CASSLGLSGNTIYF
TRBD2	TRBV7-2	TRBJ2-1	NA	TGTGCCAGCAGCTCAACCTCGGGACTAGCGGGAGGGAATGAGCAGTTCTTC	CASSSTSGLAGGNEQFF
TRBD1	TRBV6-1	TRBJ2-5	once	TGTGCCAGTATGGGAAGGGGGCGAGAGACCCAGTACTTC	CASMGRGRETQYF
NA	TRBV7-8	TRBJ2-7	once	TGTGCCAGCAGCTTGGGACACGGCTCCCTCGAGCAGTACTTC	CASSLGHGSLEQYF
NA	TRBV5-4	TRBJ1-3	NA	TGTGCCAGCAGCTCACAACCGGAAGGCCGGGGAAACACCATATATTTT	CASSSQPEGRGNTIYF
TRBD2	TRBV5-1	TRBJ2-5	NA	TGCGCCAGCAGCGAGACCAGGACTAGCGGGAGTCAAGAGACCCAGTACTTC	CASSETRTSGSQETQYF
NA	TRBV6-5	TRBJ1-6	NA	TGTGCCAGCAGTTCGGGGACCGATAATTCACCCCTCCACTTT	CASSSGTDNSPLHF
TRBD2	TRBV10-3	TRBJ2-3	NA	TGTGCCACTGGACTAGCGGGAGTGAAGTTCGGCACAGATACGCAGTATTTT	CATGLAGVKFGTDTQYF
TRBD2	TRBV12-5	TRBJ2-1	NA	TGTGCTAGTGGTCGCGGGACTAGCGGAGCCTACAATGAGCAGTTCTTC	CASGRGTSGAYNEQFF
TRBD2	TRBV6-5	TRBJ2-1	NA	TGTGCCAGCAGGACTAGAAACGGGGAGGGGAATGAGCAGTTCTTC	CASRTRNGEGNEQFF
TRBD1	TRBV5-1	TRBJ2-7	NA	TGCGCCAGCAGCGGGGGACAGGGGACCCTTGGTGGGTCCTACGAGCAGTACTTC	CASSGGQGTLGGSYEQYF
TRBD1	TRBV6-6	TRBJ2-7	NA	TGTGCCAGCTTTTCGGACAGGCCCTACTACGAGCAGTACTTC	CASFSDRPYYEQYF
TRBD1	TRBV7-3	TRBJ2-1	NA	TGTGCCAGCACAGACAACCCAGGGGGTGAGCAGTTCTTC	CASTDNPGGEQFF